A selection of T cell receptor beta chains follows, all from one sample in a study of cytotoxic CD8 clonotypes in ibrutinib-treated CLL. Method: immunoSEQ multiplex PCR; TCRdb's copy keeps in-frame clones and lacks some. Of 150,000 or so clones detected, roughly three quarters appear once; the ten largest clones hold roughly 13%. Sequencing used PBMCs, obtained after 12 months of ibrutinib treatment. The receptors were sampled from a human donor with chronic lymphocytic leukemia. Each CDR3 is given with its conserved first and last residue. D genes are given only for firm matches. The size of a clone is reported for some rows only, either as once, few or many, or as a class for expanded clones.

clone size	J gene	D gene	V gene	CDR3 protein	CDR3 DNA
NA	TRBJ2-7	NA	TRBV10-3	CAISESQALYEQYF	TGTGCCATCAGTGAGTCGCAGGCCCTCTACGAGCAGTACTTC
once	TRBJ2-1	TRBD1	TRBV2	CASRERRDRNSYNEQFF	TGTGCCAGCAGAGAACGTCGGGACAGAAATTCCTACAATGAGCAGTTCTTC
NA	TRBJ1-5	NA	TRBV7-9	CASSWTDQPQHF	TGTGCCAGCAGTTGGACAGATCAGCCCCAGCATTTT
few	TRBJ1-4	NA	TRBV15	CATSKGGTNEKLFF	TGTGCCACCAGCAAAGGGGGGACTAATGAAAAACTGTTTTTT
NA	TRBJ1-5	NA	TRBV27	CASRGRPGARQPQHF	TGTGCCAGCAGGGGGCGGCCAGGAGCGCGTCAGCCCCAGCATTTT
once	TRBJ2-1	NA	TRBV5-6	CASSFVGVSNEQFF	TGTGCCAGCAGCTTCGTGGGAGTATCTAATGAGCAGTTCTTC
NA	TRBJ1-1	TRBD1	TRBV7-2	CASSLGGQPTEAFF	TGTGCCAGCAGCTTAGGGGGACAGCCCACTGAAGCTTTCTTT
NA	TRBJ2-1	TRBD2	TRBV18	CASSPNLAGVGDEQFF	TGTGCCAGCTCACCAAATCTAGCGGGAGTTGGTGATGAGCAGTTCTTC
NA	TRBJ2-5	NA	TRBV7-2	CASSLELGETQYF	TGTGCCAGCAGCTTAGAATTGGGAGAGACCCAGTACTTC
NA	TRBJ2-1	NA	TRBV11-1	CASTFNPADNEQFF	TGTGCCAGCACCTTTAATCCGGCTGACAATGAGCAGTTCTTC
few	TRBJ2-7	TRBD2	TRBV28	CASSLWTSTNEQYF	TGTGCCAGCAGTTTGTGGACTAGTACCAACGAGCAGTACTTC
NA	TRBJ2-7	NA	TRBV27	CASSALGAAYEQYF	TGTGCCAGCAGTGCGCTGGGGGCTGCCTACGAGCAGTACTTC
NA	TRBJ1-5	TRBD1	TRBV7-2	CASSLGSTGGLGQPQHF	TGTGCCAGCAGCTTAGGTTCAACAGGGGGCTTGGGTCAGCCCCAGCATTTT
once	TRBJ2-7	NA	TRBV13	CASSPGVDWEQYF	TGTGCCAGCAGCCCGGGTGTCGATTGGGAGCAGTACTTC
once	TRBJ2-3	NA	TRBV18	CASSPQGGALADTQYF	TGTGCCAGCTCACCCCAGGGGGGGGCCTTGGCAGATACGCAGTATTTT
NA	TRBJ2-3	TRBD2	TRBV7-8	CASSGIAGGPNTQYF	TGTGCCAGCAGCGGAATAGCGGGAGGGCCGAATACGCAGTATTTT
NA	TRBJ2-7	NA	TRBV7-9	CASSLFPGYEQYF	TGTGCCAGCAGCTTATTTCCGGGCTACGAGCAGTACTTC
NA	TRBJ2-6	NA	TRBV7-8	CASSPLASAGANVLTF	TGTGCCAGCAGCCCCCTGGCCTCTGCTGGGGCCAACGTCCTGACTTTC
NA	TRBJ2-3	TRBD2	TRBV4-1	CASSRGGGRSDTQYF	TGCGCCAGCAGCCGGGGCGGGGGGAGGTCAGATACGCAGTATTTT
NA	TRBJ2-6	TRBD1	TRBV4-2	CASSQDNQGAITGANVLTF	TGTGCCAGCAGCCAAGATAACCAGGGGGCAATTACCGGGGCCAACGTCCTGACTTTC
NA	TRBJ1-1	NA	TRBV11-2	CASSFQGQVNTEAFF	TGTGCCAGCAGCTTTCAGGGGCAGGTGAACACTGAAGCTTTCTTT
NA	TRBJ2-2	TRBD2	TRBV7-2	CASSSGLAGGNTGELFF	TGTGCCAGCAGCTCGGGACTAGCGGGAGGGAACACCGGGGAGCTGTTTTTT
NA	TRBJ2-1	TRBD2	TRBV27	CASSLTLAAYNEQFF	TGTGCCAGCAGTTTAACCCTAGCGGCCTACAATGAGCAGTTCTTC